The next 18 T cell receptor beta chains were all read from a single sample in a study of blood T cell repertoires in COVID-19. The data were produced by immunoSEQ multiplex PCR, yet TCRdb's version contains in-frame clones alone and is incomplete. This table has some 54,000 clones, under 85% appearing once. Sequencing was performed on peripheral blood. These receptors all come from a man aged 65 to 85 with active COVID-19.

The rearrangement links TRBV7-9 to TRBJ1-4; D uncertain. The CDR3 runs to 16 residues. V shed 4 bases and J shed 6 bases, with 18 bases lying between them. Germline V gene lookup returns CDR1 SEHNR and CDR2 FQNEAQ (reference sequence). The CDR3 loop reads CASSSGSLIMDEKLFF. Written as DNA, the CDR3 is TGTGCCAGCAGCTCCGGGTCCCTCATAATGGATGAAAAACTGTTTTTT.

The rearrangement joins TRBV6-2 or TRBV6-3 to TRBJ2-2; the match to TRBD1 covers 8 bases. V lost 5 bases and J lost 5; bases outside the gene matches: 7. Per the germline V gene, CDR1 is MNHEY and CDR2 is SVGEGT. CDR3 length equals 15 residues. Here the CDR3 DNA reads TGTGCCAGCAGTACGGGACAGGAGAGGACCGGGGAGCTGTTTTTT. Its translation: CASSTGQERTGELFF.

The chain joins TRBV4-1 to TRBJ1-1; D ambiguous. This CDR3 is 14 amino acids long. V gave up 4 bases and J gave up 1 base, with 10 bases separating them. Germline loops: CDR1 MGHRA, CDR2 YSYEKL. CDR3 in DNA: TGCGCCAGCAGCCTCGGTAGCACGAACACTGAAGCTTTCTTT. Translation gives CASSLGSTNTEAFF.

The genes are TRBV6-1 and TRBJ1-1; TRBD1 might be the D (6 bases). With 3 bases removed from V and 0 bases from J, the gap between germline ends came to 8 bases. In germline, CDR1 is MNHNS, CDR2 SASEGT. The CDR3 has 14 amino acids. The chain's CDR3 is CASSDTGMNTEAFF. The DNA for the CDR3 is TGTGCCAGCAGTGATACAGGGATGAACACTGAAGCTTTCTTT.

The chain's CDR3 is CASSDFQTDTQYF. In DNA form, the CDR3 reads TGTGCCAGCAGTGATTTTCAGACAGATACGCAGTATTTT. This rearrangement joins TRBV6-2 or TRBV6-3 to TRBJ2-3, with unresolved D. The CDR3 totals 13 residues. Per germline, CDR1 MNHEY and CDR2 SVGEGT. Trimming took off 5 bases at V and 3 bases at J, with 9 bases between the two ends.

This chain connects TRBV7-8 to TRBJ2-3; 8 positions match TRBD1. The germline gives CDR1 SGHVS, CDR2 FQNEAQ. V lost 5 bases, J lost 0 bases, and 4 bases stayed unmatched. This CDR3 has 15 amino acids. This CDR3 reads CASSPGTGSTDTQYF. The CDR3 DNA reads TGTGCCAGCAGCCCCGGGACAGGCAGCACAGATACGCAGTATTTT.

The CDR3, as DNA: TGTGCCAGCAGCCCCACTAGCGGAAGCTCCTACAATGAGCAGTTCTTC. The encoded protein is CASSPTSGSSYNEQFF. This chain joins TRBV3-1 (or the pseudogene TRBV3-2) and TRBJ2-1, with 8 bases aligning to TRBD2. From germline, CDR1 is LGHDT and CDR2 YNNKEL (reference sequence). The trim removed 4 bases at V and 0 bases at J, leaving 5 bases unmatched. The CDR3 totals 16 residues.

This clone appeared once. The chain is built from TRBV21-1 and TRBJ2-1; the table's D call of TRBD1 was not tested on the DNA. TRBV21-1 is annotated as a pseudogene. The CDR3 length is 19 residues. The CDR3 reads CASSGTGSPGGRSYNEQFF. In DNA, the CDR3 is TGTGCCAGCTCAGGGACAGGGAGCCCAGGGGGCCGGTCCTACAATGAGCAGTTCTTC.

This clone occurred once. The chain is built from TRBV7-8 and TRBJ1-1; possible D gene TRBD1, 5 bases. This CDR3 has 13 residues. Trimming removed 1 base at V and 5 bases at J, with 8 bases between. CDR1 is SGHVS and CDR2 is FQNEAQ in the germline V gene. The CDR3 reads CASSLETVTEAFF. The DNA for the CDR3 is TGTGCCAGCAGCTTAGAGACAGTTACTGAAGCTTTCTTT.

The chain joins TRBV19 to TRBJ1-1, with unresolved D. The CDR3 spans 13 residues. CDR1 and CDR2 from the germline V gene are LNHDA and SQIVND (reference sequence). V lost 5 bases, J lost 0 bases, and 7 bases lay in between. The CDR3 here is CASSAQVNTEAFF. DNA of the CDR3: TGTGCCAGTAGTGCCCAGGTGAACACTGAAGCTTTCTTT.

The chain recombines TRBV10-3 with TRBJ1-1; unclear D gene. Trimming stripped 7 bases from V and 1 base from J, with 10 bases between. Germline V lookup: CDR1 ENHRY, CDR2 SYGVKD. CDR3 length: 13 residues. The CDR3 reads CAITGNRNTEAFF. The CDR3, as DNA: TGTGCCATCACGGGAAATAGGAACACTGAAGCTTTCTTT.

DNA for the CDR3: TGTGCCTGGGGAGATGTCCGCGAGCAGTACTTC. Residues: CAWGDVREQYF. This sequence joins TRBV30 and TRBJ2-7; D not certain. Trimming took 5 bases from V and 6 from J, leaving 11 bases between them. The V gene's germline CDR1 is GTSNPN and CDR2 SVGIG (reference sequence). The CDR3 is made up of 11 amino acids.

This clone is a singleton in its sample. This chain uses TRBV7-9 with TRBJ1-4, with D maybe TRBD1 (5 bases). Germline assignment: CDR1 SEHNR and CDR2 FQNEAQ (reference sequence). This CDR3 region has 15 residues. Trimming shortened V by 5 bases and J by 7 bases, and 17 bases separated the two germline ends. Written as DNA, the CDR3 is TGTGCCAGCAGCCCTTTAGGCAGGGCCGGTGAAAAACTGTTTTTT. This sequence encodes CASSPLGRAGEKLFF.

For the CDR3, the DNA is TGCGCCAGCAGCCAAGTGGCAGGGGGAAATTCACCCCTCCACTTT. Translating gives CASSQVAGGNSPLHF. This chain joins TRBV4-3 and TRBJ1-6; TRBD1 matches at 7 bases. The CDR3 contains 15 residues. Germline loops: CDR1 LGHNA, CDR2 YSLEER. With 1 base clipped from V and 7 bases from J, the junction kept 4 bases outside the gene matches.

The chain couples TRBV7-8 to TRBJ1-5; TRBD1 is a possible D gene (6 bases). Per germline, CDR1 SGHVS and CDR2 FQNEAQ. This CDR3 spans 16 amino acids. V lost 0 bases to trimming and J lost 5 bases, with 14 bases between them. Here the CDR3 DNA reads TGTGCCAGCAGCTTAGCGGACAGATTATGGGATCAGCCCCAGCATTTT. Encoded protein: CASSLADRLWDQPQHF.

The V gene is TRBV5-4, the J gene TRBJ2-6; D possibly corresponds to TRBD1 (6 bases). With 7 bases removed from V and 0 bases from J, the gap between germline ends came to 14 bases. CDR3 length: 16 residues. CDR1 is SGHNT, CDR2 YYREEE, per germline (reference sequence). Written as DNA, the CDR3 is TGTGCCAGCTCACAGGGTGACCCCTCTGGGGCCAACGTCCTGACTTTC. Translating gives CASSQGDPSGANVLTF.

CDR3 sequence reads: CASSPDPGGEQFF. CDR3 nucleotide sequence: TGTGCCAGCAGCCCCGATCCCGGGGGGGAGCAGTTCTTC. This chain uses TRBV3-1 (or the pseudogene TRBV3-2) with TRBJ2-1; 7 bases fit TRBD2. Germline V CDR1 and CDR2: LGHDT, YNNKEL (reference sequence). The CDR3 is made up of 13 amino acids. Losses at the gene ends were 4 bases for V and 10 bases for J; bases not matched to a gene: 7.

The rearrangement uses TRBV7-8 and TRBJ2-2, with D perhaps TRBD1 (6 bases). V was clipped by 3 bases and J by 0 bases, with 8 bases between them. Looked up from germline, CDR1 is SGHVS and CDR2 is FQNEAQ. This CDR3 has 15 amino acids. The CDR3 DNA reads as TGTGCCAGCAGCTTGGACAGCTCGAACACCGGGGAGCTGTTTTTT. Protein product: CASSLDSSNTGELFF.